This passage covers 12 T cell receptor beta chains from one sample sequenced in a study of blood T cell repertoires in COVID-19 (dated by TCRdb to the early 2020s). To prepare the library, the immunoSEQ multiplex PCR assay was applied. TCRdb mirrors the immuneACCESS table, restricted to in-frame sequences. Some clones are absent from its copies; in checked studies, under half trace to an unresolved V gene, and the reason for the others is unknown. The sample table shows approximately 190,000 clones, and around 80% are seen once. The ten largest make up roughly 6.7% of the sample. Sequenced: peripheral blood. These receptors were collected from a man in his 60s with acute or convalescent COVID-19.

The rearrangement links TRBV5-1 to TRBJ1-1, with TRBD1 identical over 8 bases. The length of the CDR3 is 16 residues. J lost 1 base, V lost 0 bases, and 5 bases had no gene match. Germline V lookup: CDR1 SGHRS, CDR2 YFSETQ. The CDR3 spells CASSLGSGTGNTEAFF. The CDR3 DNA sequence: TGCGCCAGCAGCTTGGGTTCAGGGACAGGGAACACTGAAGCTTTCTTT.

This chain's CDR3 is CASSVEYADTQYF. The CDR3 DNA follows: TGTGCCAGCAGCGTGGAGTACGCAGATACGCAGTATTTT. This chain joins TRBV9 and TRBJ2-3; D not resolved. Germline V gives CDR1 SGDLS, CDR2 YYNGEE. Trimming took 2 bases from V and 4 from J, leaving 8 bases between them. The CDR3 totals 13 residues.

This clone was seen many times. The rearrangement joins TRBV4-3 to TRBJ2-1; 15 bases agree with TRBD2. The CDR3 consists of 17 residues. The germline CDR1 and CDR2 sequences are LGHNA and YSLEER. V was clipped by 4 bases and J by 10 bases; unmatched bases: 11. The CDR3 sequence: CASSPVGLAGGPEEQFF. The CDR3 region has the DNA TGCGCCAGCAGCCCCGTCGGACTAGCGGGGGGGCCGGAAGAGCAGTTCTTC.

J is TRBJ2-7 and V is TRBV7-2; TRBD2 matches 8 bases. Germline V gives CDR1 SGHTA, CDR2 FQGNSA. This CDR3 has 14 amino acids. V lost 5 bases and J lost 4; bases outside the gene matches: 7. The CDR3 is CASSRLASPYEQYF. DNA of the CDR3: TGTGCCAGCAGCAGACTAGCGTCGCCTTACGAGCAGTACTTC.

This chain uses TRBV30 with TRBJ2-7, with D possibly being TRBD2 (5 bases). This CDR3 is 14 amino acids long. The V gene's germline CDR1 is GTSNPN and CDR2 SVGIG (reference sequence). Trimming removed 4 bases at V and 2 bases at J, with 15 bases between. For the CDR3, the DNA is TGTGCCTGGACAACCGTACGGGGAGCCTACGAGCAGTACTTC. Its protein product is CAWTTVRGAYEQYF.

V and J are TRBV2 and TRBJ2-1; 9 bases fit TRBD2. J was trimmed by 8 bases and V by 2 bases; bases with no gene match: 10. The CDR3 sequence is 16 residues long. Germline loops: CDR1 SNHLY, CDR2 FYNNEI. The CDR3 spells CASSERLAGSIDEQFF. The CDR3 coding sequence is TGTGCCAGCAGTGAAAGGCTAGCGGGAAGTATAGATGAGCAGTTCTTC.

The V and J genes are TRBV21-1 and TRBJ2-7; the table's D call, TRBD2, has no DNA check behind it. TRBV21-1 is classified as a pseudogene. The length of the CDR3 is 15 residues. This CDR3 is CASSRRLAETYEQYF. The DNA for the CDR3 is TGTGCCAGCAGCAGACGACTAGCGGAAACTTACGAGCAGTACTTC.

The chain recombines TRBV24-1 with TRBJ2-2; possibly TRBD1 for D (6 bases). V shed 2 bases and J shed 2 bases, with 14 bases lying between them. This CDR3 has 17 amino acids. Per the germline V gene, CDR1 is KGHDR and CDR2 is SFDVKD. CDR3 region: CATSDSGTSPNTGELFF. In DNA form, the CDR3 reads TGTGCCACCAGTGATTCTGGGACATCGCCCAACACCGGGGAGCTGTTTTTT.

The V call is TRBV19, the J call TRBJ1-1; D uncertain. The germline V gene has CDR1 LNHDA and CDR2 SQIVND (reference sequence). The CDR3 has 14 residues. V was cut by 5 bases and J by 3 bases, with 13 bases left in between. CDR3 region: CASSLAVSDTEAFF. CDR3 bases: TGTGCCAGTAGTTTAGCGGTGTCGGACACTGAAGCTTTCTTT.

CDR3: CAISDTGGNGYTF. The CDR3 coding sequence is TGTGCCATCAGTGATACAGGGGGCAATGGCTACACCTTC. The chain uses TRBV10-3 and TRBJ1-2; TRBD1 matches 9 bases. Germline values: CDR1 ENHRY, CDR2 SYGVKD. The CDR3 extends over 13 amino acids. The V segment lost 3 bases and the J segment 6 bases; nucleotides outside the gene matches: 2.

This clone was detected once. In DNA, the CDR3 is TGTGCCAGCAGCTTACGGCGGGGGACACCCACAGATACGCAGTATTTT. Encoded protein: CASSLRRGTPTDTQYF. The chain uses TRBV7-2 and TRBJ2-3, with TRBD2 as a possible D gene (7 bases). Trimming shortened V by 2 bases and J by 2 bases, and 14 bases separated the two germline ends. Per germline, CDR1 SGHTA and CDR2 FQGNSA. The length of the CDR3 is 16 residues.

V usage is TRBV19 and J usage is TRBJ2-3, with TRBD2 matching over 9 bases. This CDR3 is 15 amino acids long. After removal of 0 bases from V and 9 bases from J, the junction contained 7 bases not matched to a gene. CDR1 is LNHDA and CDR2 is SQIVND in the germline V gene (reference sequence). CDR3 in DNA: TGTGCCAGTAGTATAGATCAAGCGGGAGGCGGCACGCAGTATTTT. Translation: CASSIDQAGGGTQYF.